The clone carrying this TCR beta chain appeared a few times. Antigen specificity is unknown. Included in the TCR beta cDNA libraries were unique molecular identifiers. Roughly 500,000 cDNA molecules were obtained from about 0.98 to 11 million T cells. TCRdb reprocessed the PCR reads with MiXCR, giving one entry per CDR3 protein. Of 160,000 or so distinct CDR3 sequences detected, 35% to 40% appear once; the ten largest clones hold over 25%. This record comes from a study of post-analysis software for immune sequencing data. Study-level information: Relapsing-remitting, secondary progressive and progressive-relapsing forms of multiple sclerosis all featured among disease courses.

General study findings and limits: Patients with multiple sclerosis recorded significantly lower normalized Chao1 diversity than controls, the study found. When patients were compared with controls, about five TRBV segments were more frequent, TRBV5-6, TRBV5-1 and TRBV20-1 among them.

The CDR3 sequence is 13 residues long. Germline-derived CDR1 and CDR2 are SGHVS and FNYEAQ. Trimming took 0 bases from V and 4 from J, leaving 6 bases between them. V is TRBV7-6 and J is TRBJ2-5; no clear D gene. Material: blood, obtained after autologous hematopoietic stem cell transplantation. This receptor was obtained from a girl aged 5-17 years with multiple sclerosis. The DNA for the CDR3 is TGTGCCAGCAGCTTAGCGTGGGGAGAGACCCAGTACTTC. Its protein is CASSLAWGETQYF.